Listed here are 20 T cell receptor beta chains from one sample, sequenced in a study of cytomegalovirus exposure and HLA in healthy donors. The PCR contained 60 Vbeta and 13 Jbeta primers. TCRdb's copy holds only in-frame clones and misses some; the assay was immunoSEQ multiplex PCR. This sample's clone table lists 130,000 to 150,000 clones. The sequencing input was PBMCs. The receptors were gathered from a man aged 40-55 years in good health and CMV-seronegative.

Here the CDR3 reads CASSPSGTGGSYEQYF. CDR3 coding DNA: TGTGCCAGCAGCCCATCCGGGACAGGGGGATCCTACGAGCAGTACTTC. The V call is TRBV6-6, the J call TRBJ2-7; TRBD1 matches at 11 bases. CDR1 is MNHNY and CDR2 is SVGAGI in the germline V gene (reference sequence). This CDR3 has 16 amino acids. Trimming took 6 bases from V and 1 from J; bases not matched to a gene: 8.

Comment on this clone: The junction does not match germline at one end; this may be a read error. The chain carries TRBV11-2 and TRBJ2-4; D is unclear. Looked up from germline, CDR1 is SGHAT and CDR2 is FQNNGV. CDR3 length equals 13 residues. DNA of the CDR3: TGTGCCAGCAGCCCACAACTGGGCATTGTTTGGAACTTC. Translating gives CASSPQLGIVWNF.

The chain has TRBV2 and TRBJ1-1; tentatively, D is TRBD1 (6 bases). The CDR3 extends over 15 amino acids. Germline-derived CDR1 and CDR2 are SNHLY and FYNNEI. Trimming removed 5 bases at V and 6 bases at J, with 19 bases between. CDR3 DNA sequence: TGTGCCAGCAGTTACCGTCGGGGGGCGGTAGCTGAAGCTTTCTTT. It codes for CASSYRRGAVAEAFF.

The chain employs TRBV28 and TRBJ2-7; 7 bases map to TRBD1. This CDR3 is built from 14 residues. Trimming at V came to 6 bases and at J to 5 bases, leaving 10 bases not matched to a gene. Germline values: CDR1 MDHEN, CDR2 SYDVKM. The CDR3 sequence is CASRPPSTGNEQYF. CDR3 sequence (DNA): TGTGCCAGCAGACCCCCCTCGACAGGGAACGAGCAGTACTTC.

The CDR3 sequence: CASSEQLNQPQHF. The CDR3 nucleotides read TGTGCCAGCAGTGAGCAGTTGAATCAGCCCCAGCATTTT. The chain combines TRBV6-4 with TRBJ1-5; D gene uncertain. V lost 3 bases and J lost 4, with 7 bases in between. The CDR3 runs to 13 residues. The germline V gene has CDR1 MRHNA and CDR2 SNTAGT.

Here the CDR3 DNA reads TGTGCCAGCAGCCCCTCTCCGCAGGTTGGCAATGAGCAGTTCTTC. Amino acids: CASSPSPQVGNEQFF. V and J are TRBV5-4 and TRBJ2-1; D gene uncertain. V was trimmed by 4 bases and J by 6 bases, leaving 17 bases between them. The CDR3 totals 15 residues. The V gene's germline CDR1 is SGHNT and CDR2 YYREEE (reference sequence).

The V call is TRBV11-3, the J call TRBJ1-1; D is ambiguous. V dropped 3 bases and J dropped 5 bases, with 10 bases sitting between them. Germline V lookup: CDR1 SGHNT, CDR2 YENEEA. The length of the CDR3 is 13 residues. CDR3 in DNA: TGTGCCAGCAGCTTCACTCCGAGGACTGAAGCTTTCTTT. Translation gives CASSFTPRTEAFF.

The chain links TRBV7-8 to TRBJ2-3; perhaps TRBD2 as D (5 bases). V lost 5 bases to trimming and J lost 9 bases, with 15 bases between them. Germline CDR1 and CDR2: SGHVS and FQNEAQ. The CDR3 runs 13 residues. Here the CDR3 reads CASSPRTGSTQYF. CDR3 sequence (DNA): TGTGCCAGCAGCCCCCGGACGGGATCAACGCAGTATTTT.

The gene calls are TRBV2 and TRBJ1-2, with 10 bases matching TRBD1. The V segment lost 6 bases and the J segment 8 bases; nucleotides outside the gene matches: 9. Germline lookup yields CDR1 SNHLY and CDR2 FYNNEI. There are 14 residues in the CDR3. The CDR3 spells CASSGQGGSGGYTF. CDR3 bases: TGTGCCAGCAGCGGACAGGGGGGGAGCGGCGGCTACACCTTC.

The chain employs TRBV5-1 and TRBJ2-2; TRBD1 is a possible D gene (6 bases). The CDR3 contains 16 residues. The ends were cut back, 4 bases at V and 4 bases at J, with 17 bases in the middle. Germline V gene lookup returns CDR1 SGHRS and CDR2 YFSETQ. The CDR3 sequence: CASSKLNREGTGELFF. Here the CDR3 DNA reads TGCGCCAGCAGCAAGCTGAACAGGGAAGGCACCGGGGAGCTGTTTTTT.

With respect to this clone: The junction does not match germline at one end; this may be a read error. The CDR3 bases are TGTGCCAGTAGTTTACAGGGTAAGCAGCTCTTC. Its translation is CASSLQGKQLF. J is TRBJ2-1 and V is TRBV19; possibly TRBD1 for D (6 bases). CDR1 LNHDA and CDR2 SQIVND come from the germline V gene (reference sequence). The CDR3 covers 11 residues.

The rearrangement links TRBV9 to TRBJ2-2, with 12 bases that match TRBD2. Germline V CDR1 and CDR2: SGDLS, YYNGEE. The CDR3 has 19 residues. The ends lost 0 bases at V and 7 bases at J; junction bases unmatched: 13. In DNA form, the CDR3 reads TGTGCCAGCAGCGTAGGCGGGGCTAGCGGGGGGGCCAGGAACGGGGAGCTGTTTTTT. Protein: CASSVGGASGGARNGELFF.

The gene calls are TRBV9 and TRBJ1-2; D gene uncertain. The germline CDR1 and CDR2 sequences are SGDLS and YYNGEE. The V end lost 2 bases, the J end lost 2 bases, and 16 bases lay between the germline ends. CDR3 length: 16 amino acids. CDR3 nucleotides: TGTGCCAGCAGCGTGAGCCTCCTTGAGGTAAACTATGGCTACACCTTC. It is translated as CASSVSLLEVNYGYTF.

The CDR3 DNA sequence: TGTGCCAGCAGTCCCTTCCAAATCCGGGGGGCGGCGGGCTACACCTTC. Protein sequence: CASSPFQIRGAAGYTF. The chain combines TRBV5-6 with TRBJ1-2, with TRBD1 as a possible D gene (6 bases). The CDR3 has 16 residues. The ends were cut back, 5 bases at V and 8 bases at J, with 25 bases in the middle. Germline values: CDR1 SGHDT, CDR2 YYEEEE.

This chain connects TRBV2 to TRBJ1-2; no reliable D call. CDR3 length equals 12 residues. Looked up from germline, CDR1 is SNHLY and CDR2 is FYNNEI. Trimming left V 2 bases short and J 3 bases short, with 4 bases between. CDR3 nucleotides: TGTGCCAGCAGTGAACAGGACTATGGCTACACCTTC. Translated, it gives CASSEQDYGYTF.

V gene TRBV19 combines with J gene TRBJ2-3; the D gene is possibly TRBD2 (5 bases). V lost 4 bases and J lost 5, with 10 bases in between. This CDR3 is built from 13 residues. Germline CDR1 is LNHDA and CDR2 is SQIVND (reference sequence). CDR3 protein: CASSRQRGDTQYF. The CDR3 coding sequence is TGTGCCAGTAGTAGACAACGGGGAGATACGCAGTATTTT. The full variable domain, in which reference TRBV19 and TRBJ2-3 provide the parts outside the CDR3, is DGGITQSPKYLFRKEGQNVTLSCEQNLNHDAMYWYRQDPGQGLRLIYYSQIVNDFQKGDIAEGYSVSREKKESFPLTVTSAQKNPTAFYLCASSRQRGDTQYFGPGTRLTVL.

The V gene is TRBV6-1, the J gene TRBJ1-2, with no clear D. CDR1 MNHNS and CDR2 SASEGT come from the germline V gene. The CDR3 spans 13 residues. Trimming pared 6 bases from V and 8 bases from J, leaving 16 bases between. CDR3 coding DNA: TGTGCCAGCAGAGATAAAGACTACTTAGGCTACACCTTC. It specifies CASRDKDYLGYTF.

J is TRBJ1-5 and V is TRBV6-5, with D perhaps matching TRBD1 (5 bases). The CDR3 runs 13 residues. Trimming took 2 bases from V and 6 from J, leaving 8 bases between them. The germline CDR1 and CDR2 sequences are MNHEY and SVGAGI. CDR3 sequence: CASSYDSTQPQHF. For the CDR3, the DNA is TGTGCCAGCAGTTACGACAGTACTCAGCCCCAGCATTTT.

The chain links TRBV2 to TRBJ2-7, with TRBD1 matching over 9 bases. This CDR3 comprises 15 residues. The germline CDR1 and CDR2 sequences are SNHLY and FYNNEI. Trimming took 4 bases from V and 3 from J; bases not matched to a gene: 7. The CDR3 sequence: CASSAGTGRIYEQYF. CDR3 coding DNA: TGTGCCAGCAGTGCCGGGACAGGGAGAATCTACGAGCAGTACTTC.

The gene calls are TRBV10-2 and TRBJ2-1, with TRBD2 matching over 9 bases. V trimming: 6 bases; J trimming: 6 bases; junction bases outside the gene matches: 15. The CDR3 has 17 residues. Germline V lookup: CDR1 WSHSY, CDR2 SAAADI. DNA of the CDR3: TGCGCCAGCAGGCCCGGGACTAGCAAGGGCGCGGCCAATGAGCAGTTCTTC. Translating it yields CASRPGTSKGAANEQFF.